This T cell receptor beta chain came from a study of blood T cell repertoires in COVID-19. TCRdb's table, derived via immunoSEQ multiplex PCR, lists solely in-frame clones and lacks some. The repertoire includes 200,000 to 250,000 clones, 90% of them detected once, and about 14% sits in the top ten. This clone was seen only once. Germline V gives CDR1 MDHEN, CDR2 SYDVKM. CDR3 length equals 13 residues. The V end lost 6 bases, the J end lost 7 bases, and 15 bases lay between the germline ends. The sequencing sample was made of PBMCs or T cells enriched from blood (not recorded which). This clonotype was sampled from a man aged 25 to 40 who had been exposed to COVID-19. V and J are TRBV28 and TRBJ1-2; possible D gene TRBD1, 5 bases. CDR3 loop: CASSQQGVFGYTF. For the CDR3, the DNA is TGTGCCAGCAGCCAACAAGGGGTTTTTGGCTACACCTTC.